A selection of T cell receptor beta chains follows, all from one sample in a study of shared clonotypes between healthy human individuals. TCRdb's table, derived via immunoSEQ multiplex PCR, lists solely in-frame clones and lacks some. The sample shows about 640,000 clones, more than 70% of them seen only once. Sequencing input: memory CD4+ T cells sorted from blood. These receptors came from a woman in her twenties or thirties in good health. Each CDR3 is given with its conserved first and last residue. The D gene is left open where the match is weak. A clone size is listed for some rows: how often the clone was seen (once, few, many), or a class if it is expanded.

j_call cdr3_length v_call d_call clone_size cdr3_nt cdr3_aa
TRBJ2-7 15 TRBV18 TRBD2 once TGTGCCAGCTCACCGGGACTAGCGGGATGGAACGAGCAGTACTTC CASSPGLAGWNEQYF
TRBJ2-1 15 TRBV11-2 - - TGTGCCAGCAGCTTAGATTGGGCGGGGAGGAATGAGCAGTTCTTC CASSLDWAGRNEQFF
TRBJ2-3 16 TRBV7-6 TRBD2 few TGTGCCAGCAGCTTAGAAGCGGGAGGGAGCACAGATACGCAGTATTTT CASSLEAGGSTDTQYF
TRBJ1-5 18 TRBV21-1 - once TGTGCCAGCAGTCCCCGGGACAGGGGGCCTTATAGCAATCAGCCCCAGCATTTT CASSPRDRGPYSNQPQHF
TRBJ2-7 12 TRBV29-1 - - TGCAGCGTTGCAGGCAACTCCTACGAGCAGTACTTC CSVAGNSYEQYF
TRBJ2-4 15 TRBV5-1 - - TGCGCCAGCAGCTTCACACCGGGCCCCAAAAACATTCAGTACTTC CASSFTPGPKNIQYF
TRBJ1-3 15 TRBV29-1 TRBD1 - TGCAGCGTTGGACGGGGGACAGCCTCTGGAAACACCATATATTTT CSVGRGTASGNTIYF
TRBJ2-3 16 TRBV2 - few TGTGCCAGCAGCCAGACTTTCAAACGAACCACAGATACGCAGTATTTT CASSQTFKRTTDTQYF
TRBJ2-7 14 TRBV6-1 - - TGTGCCAGCAGTGTATCACAGGCTTCCTTCGAGCAGTACTTC CASSVSQASFEQYF
TRBJ2-5 14 TRBV5-1 - many TGCGCCAGCAGCTTGACGATCGGACAAGAGACCCAGTACTTC CASSLTIGQETQYF
TRBJ1-4 16 TRBV11-2 - - TGTGCCAGCAGCCGTCAGCAGGGCGCAACTAATGAAAAACTGTTTTTT CASSRQQGATNEKLFF